A single sample is the source of the 11 T cell receptor beta chains below, sequenced in a study of blood T cell repertoires in COVID-19. Assay used: immunoSEQ multiplex PCR; TCRdb lists only in-frame clones, some missing. The data hold 140,000 or so clones, with approximately 86% observed a single time. Sequenced material: peripheral blood. All receptors derive from a human donor in a cohort sampled during active COVID-19.

The rearrangement links TRBV4-1 to TRBJ2-7; D perhaps matches TRBD1 (5 bases). V was trimmed by 3 bases and J by 3 bases, leaving 12 bases between them. This CDR3 comprises 14 residues. Germline CDR1 reads MGHRA; CDR2 reads YSYEKL. The CDR3, as DNA: TGCGCCAGCAGCCATGGACATCCGAACTACGAGCAGTACTTC. Translated: CASSHGHPNYEQYF.

This chain uses TRBV2 with TRBJ1-5; D is unresolved. V was trimmed by 6 bases and J by 0 bases, leaving 18 bases between them. The CDR3 extends over 17 amino acids. CDR1 is SNHLY, CDR2 FYNNEI, per germline. CDR3: CASRLRDSLYSNQPQHF. In DNA, the CDR3 is TGTGCCAGCAGGCTCCGGGATTCTCTCTATAGCAATCAGCCCCAGCATTTT.

In its sample, this clone was seen once. The rearrangement uses TRBV11-2 and TRBJ2-1, with D perhaps TRBD1 (8 bases). V lost 2 bases and J 2 bases, leaving 13 bases between the germline ends. The CDR3 sequence is 16 residues long. Germline CDR1 SGHAT, CDR2 FQNNGV. The CDR3, as DNA: TGTGCCAGCAGCTTACGGGGGGACAGGACCTACAATGAGCAGTTCTTC. It codes for CASSLRGDRTYNEQFF. Looking up the rest from reference TRBV11-2 and TRBJ2-1 gives the full variable domain: EAGVAQSPRYKIIEKRQSVAFWCNPISGHATLYWYQQILGQGPKLLIQFQNNGVVDDSQLPKDRFSAERLKGVDSTLKIQPAKLEDSAVYLCASSLRGDRTYNEQFFGPGTRLTVL.

This chain uses TRBV6-5 with TRBJ1-2; D unclear. Germline values: CDR1 MNHEY, CDR2 SVGAGI. This CDR3 is 15 amino acids long. V lost 0 bases and J lost 8, with 16 bases in between. CDR3 amino acids: CASSYSARERSGYTF. The DNA for the CDR3 is TGTGCCAGCAGTTACTCGGCGAGGGAGAGGTCGGGCTACACCTTC.

This clone was seen a single time. The rearrangement links TRBV5-6 to TRBJ2-5, with D tentatively TRBD2 (6 bases). V shed 2 bases and J shed 4 bases, with 9 bases lying between them. The CDR3 has 13 amino acids. Germline CDR1 and CDR2: SGHDT and YYEEEE. CDR3 protein: CASSFWGGETQYF. The CDR3 DNA reads as TGTGCCAGCAGCTTTTGGGGAGGAGAGACCCAGTACTTC.

The chain uses TRBV6-6 and TRBJ2-7, with 8 bases identical to TRBD2. The germline V gene has CDR1 MNHNY and CDR2 SVGAGI (reference sequence). The length of the CDR3 is 16 residues. J was trimmed by 5 bases and V by 2 bases; bases with no gene match: 11. CDR3 amino acids: CASSYGLAGNKNEQYF. As DNA, the CDR3 is TGTGCCAGCAGTTACGGGTTAGCGGGAAATAAGAACGAGCAGTACTTC.

This clone showed up just once. The V call is TRBV24-1, the J call TRBJ2-3; 8 bases map to TRBD1. V lost 4 bases to trimming and J lost 2 bases; unmatched junction nucleotides: 7. Germline CDR1 KGHDR, CDR2 SFDVKD. The CDR3 is 16 amino acids. The CDR3 region has the DNA TGTGCCACCAGTGACCCGACAGGGGTCGACACAGATACGCAGTATTTT. Translated: CATSDPTGVDTDTQYF.

This clone came up once. The chain couples TRBV2 to TRBJ2-1; 10 nucleotides line up with TRBD2. This CDR3 region has 15 residues. V gave up 3 bases and J gave up 5 bases; unmatched junction bases: 4. Germline values: CDR1 SNHLY, CDR2 FYNNEI. The CDR3, as DNA: TGTGCCAGCAGTGATTCAGCGGGGGGGGACAATGAGCAGTTCTTC. Translation gives CASSDSAGGDNEQFF.

This clone was seen once. The chain employs TRBV29-1 and TRBJ2-3, with 10 bases lining up with TRBD1. The CDR3 is 15 amino acids. Looked up from germline, CDR1 is SQVTM and CDR2 is ANQGSEA. With 4 bases clipped from V and 3 bases from J, the junction kept 7 bases outside the gene matches. The CDR3 loop is CSVGRRGQGTDTQYF. In DNA, the CDR3 is TGCAGCGTTGGAAGAAGGGGACAGGGGACAGATACGCAGTATTTT.

The chain couples TRBV30 to TRBJ2-5, with TRBD2 matching over 11 bases. CDR3 length: 16 residues. The germline CDR1 and CDR2 sequences are GTSNPN and SVGIG (reference sequence). With V trimmed by 0 bases and J by 2 bases, 5 bases remained unmatched. Here the CDR3 reads CAWSVGLADFQETQYF. The CDR3 bases are TGTGCCTGGAGTGTGGGACTAGCGGATTTTCAAGAGACCCAGTACTTC.

This clone was counted ten times or more. The chain is built from TRBV3-1 (or the pseudogene TRBV3-2) and TRBJ1-2, with TRBD1 matching over 10 bases. CDR1 and CDR2 (germline): LGHDT, YNNKEL (reference sequence). CDR3 length: 18 residues. V shed 1 base, J shed 4 bases, and the junction held 12 bases outside the gene matches. CDR3 bases: TGTGCCAGCAGCCAAGCCGGGGTGGGGACAGGGGAGAGCTATGGCTACACCTTC. It specifies CASSQAGVGTGESYGYTF.